The 14 T cell receptor beta chains below come from one sample, sequenced in a study of a mutant IDH1 vaccine in newly diagnosed glioma. Sequencing used immunoSEQ multiplex PCR; TCRdb keeps in-frame clones, though not all of them. Of approximately 25,000 clones detected, roughly 93% appear once; the ten largest clones hold roughly 1.1%. The time point was: baseline, week 1 (first vaccination visit). This sample's treatment: pre-vaccination baseline after standard-of-care therapy. The sequences come from PBMCs, collected from a glioma patient treated with radiotherapy, temozolomide or both. The receptors shown here come from a man aged 35-49 years with glioma.

This rearrangement joins TRBV28 to TRBJ1-1; D gene ambiguous. Germline V gene data show CDR1 as MDHEN and CDR2 as SYDVKM. V lost 7 bases to trimming and J lost 0 bases, with 3 bases between them. CDR3 length: 11 amino acids. CDR3 region: CASKVNTEAFF. CDR3 coding DNA: TGTGCCAGCAAGGTGAACACTGAAGCTTTCTTT.

This chain connects TRBV5-1 to TRBJ2-1; TRBD2 matches at 10 bases. The J segment lost 0 bases and the V segment lost 4 bases, leaving 16 bases of the junction unmatched. CDR1 is SGHRS and CDR2 is YFSETQ in the germline V gene. The CDR3 covers 20 residues. As DNA, the CDR3 is TGCGCCAGCAGCCTTCGACAGGGAATAAGCGGGGGGGGCTCCTACAATGAGCAGTTCTTC. Protein sequence: CASSLRQGISGGGSYNEQFF.

V usage is TRBV27 and J usage is TRBJ1-2; 8 nucleotides match TRBD1. The CDR3 runs to 16 residues. The J segment lost 5 bases and the V segment lost 0 bases, leaving 8 bases of the junction unmatched. Per germline, CDR1 MNHEY and CDR2 SMNVEV (reference sequence). CDR3: CASSLSGQGSIYGYTF. The CDR3 coding sequence is TGTGCCAGCAGTTTATCCGGACAGGGTAGTATATATGGCTACACCTTC.

V usage is TRBV11-3 and J usage is TRBJ2-2; D not certain. CDR1 and CDR2 from the germline V gene are SGHNT and YENEEA. The CDR3 runs to 12 residues. V was cut by 3 bases and J by 8 bases, with 7 bases left in between. This chain's CDR3 is CASSFWGGELFF. The CDR3 bases are TGTGCCAGCAGCTTTTGGGGAGGGGAGCTGTTTTTT.

DNA of the CDR3: TGTGCCAGCAGTCCCTCGGGCGGACTATTGAATGAGCAGTTCTTC. It codes for CASSPSGGLLNEQFF. V usage is TRBV28 and J usage is TRBJ2-1; perhaps TRBD2 as D (6 bases). This CDR3 spans 15 amino acids. Germline values: CDR1 MDHEN, CDR2 SYDVKM. The V and J ends lost 5 bases and 7 bases respectively, with 18 bases between them.

V usage is TRBV27 and J usage is TRBJ1-5, with 11 bases matching TRBD1. The CDR3 extends over 15 amino acids. Unmatched junction bases numbered 6, after V lost 5 bases and J lost 6 bases. CDR1 is MNHEY and CDR2 is SMNVEV in the germline V gene (reference sequence). The CDR3 bases are TGTGCCAGCAGTCCCGGGACAGGGGGGGGTCAGCCCCAGCATTTT. Translating it yields CASSPGTGGGQPQHF.

V usage is TRBV7-3 and J usage is TRBJ2-1; possible D gene TRBD2, 6 bases. CDR1 and CDR2 from the germline V gene are SGHTA and FQGTGA. Trimming left V 0 bases short and J 5 bases short, with 11 bases between. The CDR3 covers 15 residues. DNA of the CDR3: TGTGCCAGCAGCTTAACCGGGACTGGGAACAATGAGCAGTTCTTC. The encoded protein is CASSLTGTGNNEQFF.

This chain joins TRBV9 and TRBJ2-4; 12 bases fit TRBD2. CDR3 size: 16 residues. Looked up from germline, CDR1 is SGDLS and CDR2 is YYNGEE. V lost 7 bases and J lost 0; bases outside the gene matches: 5. CDR3 bases: TGTGCCAGCCCCGGACTAGCGGGGATAGCCAAAAACATTCAGTACTTC. This codes for CASPGLAGIAKNIQYF. Drawing the rest from reference TRBV9 and TRBJ2-4, the complete variable domain is DSGVTQTPKHLITATGQRVTLRCSPRSGDLSVYWYQQSLDQGLQFLIQYYNGEERAKGNILERFSAQQFPDLHSELNLSSLELGDSALYFCASPGLAGIAKNIQYFGAGTRLSVL.

The sample holds a few counts of this clone. J is TRBJ1-2 and V is TRBV2, with D hard to call. V lost 4 bases, J lost 5 bases, and 8 bases lay in between. The CDR3 consists of 12 residues. Germline V gene lookup returns CDR1 SNHLY and CDR2 FYNNEI. The CDR3 protein is CASSGTLYGYTF. The CDR3 DNA follows: TGTGCCAGCAGTGGTACGTTATATGGCTACACCTTC.

The V gene is TRBV4-2, the J gene TRBJ2-2; perhaps TRBD1 as D (5 bases). Germline V gene lookup returns CDR1 LGHNA and CDR2 YNFKEQ. CDR3 length: 17 amino acids. V lost 0 bases and J 0 bases, leaving 11 bases between the germline ends. CDR3 protein: CASSQEGQGTNTGELFF. The CDR3, as DNA: TGTGCCAGCAGCCAAGAGGGCCAGGGCACGAACACCGGGGAGCTGTTTTTT.

The chain joins TRBV2 to TRBJ2-1; 7 bases align to TRBD1. Germline assignment: CDR1 SNHLY and CDR2 FYNNEI. The V segment lost 6 bases and the J segment 10 bases; nucleotides outside the gene matches: 9. There are 13 residues in the CDR3. CDR3 amino acids: CASSKTGLVEQFF. The CDR3 nucleotides are TGTGCCAGCAGCAAGACAGGGTTGGTGGAGCAGTTCTTC.

This chain uses TRBV29-1 with TRBJ2-1; TRBD1 might be the D (6 bases). Germline V gives CDR1 SQVTM, CDR2 ANQGSEA. The CDR3 sequence is 14 residues long. V dropped 1 base and J dropped 3 bases, with 10 bases sitting between them. The CDR3 sequence: CSVEGQGLYNEQFF. CDR3 coding DNA: TGCAGCGTTGAAGGTCAGGGGCTCTACAATGAGCAGTTCTTC.

V and J are TRBV5-6 and TRBJ2-5, with a tentative D call TRBD2 (5 bases). The V gene lost 1 base and the J gene lost 3 bases, with 16 bases spanning the gap. The CDR3 is made up of 16 amino acids. Germline loops: CDR1 SGHDT, CDR2 YYEEEE. In nucleotides, the CDR3 is TGTGCCAGCAGCTTGCCTTTTAGGGCCGGGGAAGAGACCCAGTACTTC. It translates to CASSLPFRAGEETQYF.

The rearrangement joins TRBV18 to TRBJ2-7, with TRBD2 matching over 12 bases. Germline CDR1 reads KGHSH; CDR2 reads LQKENI. After removal of 0 bases from V and 7 bases from J, the junction contained 10 bases not matched to a gene. This CDR3 is built from 17 residues. CDR3 residues: CASSPPGLAGPMGEQYF. CDR3 DNA: TGTGCCAGCTCACCACCGGGACTAGCGGGTCCGATGGGTGAGCAGTACTTC.